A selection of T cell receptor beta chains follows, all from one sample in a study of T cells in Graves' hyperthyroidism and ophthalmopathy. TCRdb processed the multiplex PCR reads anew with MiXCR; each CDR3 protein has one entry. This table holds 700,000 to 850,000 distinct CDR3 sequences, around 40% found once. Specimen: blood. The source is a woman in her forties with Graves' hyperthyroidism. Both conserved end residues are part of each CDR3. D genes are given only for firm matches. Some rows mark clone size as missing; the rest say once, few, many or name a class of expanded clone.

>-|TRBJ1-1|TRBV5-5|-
TGTGCCAGCAGCTTGACAGGGCCGGGGGACACTGAAGCTTTCTTT
CASSLTGPGDTEAFF
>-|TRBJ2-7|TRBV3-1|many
TGTGCCAGCAGCGGGCCTCGCGCCGGGTACGAGCAGTACTTC
CASSGPRAGYEQYF
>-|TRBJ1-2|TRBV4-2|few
TGTGCCAGTAGCCAAGAGCTAAAGGAGGGGATAGACTATGGCTACACCTTC
CASSQELKEGIDYGYTF
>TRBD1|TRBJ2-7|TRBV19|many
TGTGCCAGTAGTATCGCCGGGACAGGGGGCGTCGAGCAGTACTTC
CASSIAGTGGVEQYF
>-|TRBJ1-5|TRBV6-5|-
TGTGCCAGCAGTTACTCGGGAGGGTCTAGCAATCAGCCCCAGCATTTT
CASSYSGGSSNQPQHF
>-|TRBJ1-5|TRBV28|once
TGTGCCAGCAGTTGCAATCAGCCCCAGCATTTT
CASSCNQPQHF
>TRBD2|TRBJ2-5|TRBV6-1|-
TGTGCCAGCAGTTACCCAGATACTAGCGGGGGAAAACAAGAGACCCAGTACTTC
CASSYPDTSGGKQETQYF
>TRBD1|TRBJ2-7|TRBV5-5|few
TGTGCCAGCAGTTACCCTCGGACAGGTCGTCGGGACGAGCAGTACTTC
CASSYPRTGRRDEQYF
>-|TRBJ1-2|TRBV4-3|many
TGCGCCAGCAGCCAGGGACTGACAGATATCTATGGCTACACCTTC
CASSQGLTDIYGYTF
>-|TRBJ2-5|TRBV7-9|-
TGCGCCAGCAGCCATGAGCGTTGGGGCAGGGTTCGAGAGACCCAGTACTTC
CASSHERWGRVRETQYF
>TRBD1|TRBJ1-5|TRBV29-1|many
TGCAGCGTTGGGACAGGGTCTCAAGATCAGCCCCAGCATTTT
CSVGTGSQDQPQHF
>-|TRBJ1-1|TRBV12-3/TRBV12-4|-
TGTGCCAGGGCCTTAGATGGGGGTATGAACACTGAAGCTTTCTTT
CARALDGGMNTEAFF
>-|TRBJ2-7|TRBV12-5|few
TGTGCTAGTATGGGTTTAAGCAGCTCCTACGAGCAGTACTTC
CASMGLSSSYEQYF
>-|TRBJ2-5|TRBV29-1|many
TGCAGCGCTGGGTTAAGAGTTGAGGGGGGAGAGACCCAGTACTTC
CSAGLRVEGGETQYF
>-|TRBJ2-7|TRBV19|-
TGTGCCAGTAGCGCAACTCGACAGAGCTCCTACGAGCAGTACTTC
CASSATRQSSYEQYF
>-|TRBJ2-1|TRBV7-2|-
TGTGCCAGCAGCTTAGTGGGCTCTATGCGGAATGAGCAGTTCTTC
CASSLVGSMRNEQFF
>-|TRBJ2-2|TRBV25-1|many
TGTGCCAGCAGCGAGACAGTAACCGGGGAGCTGTTTTTT
CASSETVTGELFF
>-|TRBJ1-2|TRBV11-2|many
TGTGCCAGCAGCTTAGACAGAACGGAAGGCTACACCTTC
CASSLDRTEGYTF
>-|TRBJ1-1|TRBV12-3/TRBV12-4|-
TGTGCCAGCAGCCAAACCGGGTTTGAAGCTTTCTTT
CASSQTGFEAFF
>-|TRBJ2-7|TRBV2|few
TGTGCCAGCAGAATTCCATCTACCTACGAGCAGTACTTC
CASRIPSTYEQYF
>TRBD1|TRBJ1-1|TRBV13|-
TGTGCCAGCAGATCAGGGGACAGGGGTACTGAAGCTTTCTTT
CASRSGDRGTEAFF
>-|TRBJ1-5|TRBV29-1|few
TGCAGCGTTGACGACGGGGTCATGGATCAGCCCCAGCATTTT
CSVDDGVMDQPQHF
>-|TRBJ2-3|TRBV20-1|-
TGCAGTGCTAATCCCGCGGGAAGCACAGATACGCAGTATTTT
CSANPAGSTDTQYF
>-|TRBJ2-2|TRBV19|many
TGTGCCAGTAGTAGAAGACATACCCCCGGGGAGCTGTTTTTT
CASSRRHTPGELFF
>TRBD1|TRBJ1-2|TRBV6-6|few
TGTGCCAGCAACGACAGGGGGCTAGGTGGCTACACCTTC
CASNDRGLGGYTF
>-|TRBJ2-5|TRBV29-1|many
TGCAGCGTTCTAGGGGGACTATTCTACAGAGAGACCCAGTACTTC
CSVLGGLFYRETQYF
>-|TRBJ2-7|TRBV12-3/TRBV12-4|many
TGTGCCAGCAGTCCCGACCTCTCCTACGAGCAGTACTTC
CASSPDLSYEQYF
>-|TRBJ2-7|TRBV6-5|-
TGTGCCAGCAGTTACTACGTGAGTTTCAACTACGAGCAGTACTTC
CASSYYVSFNYEQYF
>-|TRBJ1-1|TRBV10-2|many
TGCGCCAGCAGTGAGTGGGGGGATAACACTGAAGCTTTCTTT
CASSEWGDNTEAFF
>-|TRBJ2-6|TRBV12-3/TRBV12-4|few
TGTGCCAGCAGTCAAGATTTTTCCTCTGGGGCCAACGTCCTGACTTTC
CASSQDFSSGANVLTF
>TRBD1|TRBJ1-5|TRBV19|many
TGTGCCAGTAGTACAGGGGGTACTAGCAATCAGCCCCAGCATTTT
CASSTGGTSNQPQHF
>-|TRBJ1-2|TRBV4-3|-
TGCGCCAGCAGCCAAGCCTCCGGGGCAGGGTCCTATGGCTACACCTTC
CASSQASGAGSYGYTF
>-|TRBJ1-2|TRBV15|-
TGTGCCACCAGCAGCTTGGATTGGACGGGAACCTATGGCTACACCTTC
CATSSLDWTGTYGYTF
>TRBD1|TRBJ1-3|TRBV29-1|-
TGCAGCGTTGAAACAGGGGGAAAGGACACCATATATTTT
CSVETGGKDTIYF
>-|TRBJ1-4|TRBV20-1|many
TGCAGTGCTAGAGACGCCTCAACTAATGAAAAACTGTTTTTT
CSARDASTNEKLFF
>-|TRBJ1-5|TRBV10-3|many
TGTGCCATCAGTGAGTCATGGGGTCAGCCCCAGCATTTT
CAISESWGQPQHF
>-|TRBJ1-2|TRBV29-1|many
TGCAGCGTTGACAAGGGGAATGGCTACACCTTC
CSVDKGNGYTF
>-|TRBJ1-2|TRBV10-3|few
TGTGCCAGCACTGGACAGAATCTTAGCGGCTACACCTTC
CASTGQNLSGYTF
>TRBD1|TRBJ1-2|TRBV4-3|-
TGCGCCAGCAGCCAAGATAGATTTAGGACAGGCTATGGCTACACCTTC
CASSQDRFRTGYGYTF
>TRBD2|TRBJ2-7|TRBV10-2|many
TGCGCCAGCAGTGAGTCAGTTTGGGGAGGGTACGACGAGCAGTACTTC
CASSESVWGGYDEQYF
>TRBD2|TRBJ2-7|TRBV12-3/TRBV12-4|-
TGTGCCAGCAGTCTCCGGACTAGCGGGGTCTCCTACGAGCAGTACTTC
CASSLRTSGVSYEQYF
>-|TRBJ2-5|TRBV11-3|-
TGTGCCAGCAGCCCCCGGGACGGGTCATACCCAGAGACCCAGTACTTC
CASSPRDGSYPETQYF
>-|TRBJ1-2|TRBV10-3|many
TGTGCCATCACCACACTAAACACGGGGGGCTACACCTTC
CAITTLNTGGYTF
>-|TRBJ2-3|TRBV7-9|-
TGTGCCAGCAGCTCCGACCCCTATACGCAGTATTTT
CASSSDPYTQYF
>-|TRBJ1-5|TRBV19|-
TGTGCCAGTACCGAAGGGACGGCCGTTGGTGAGCCCCAGCATTTT
CASTEGTAVGEPQHF
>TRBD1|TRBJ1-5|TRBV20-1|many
TGCAGTGCTGGGGGGACAGACACTCGACAGCCCCAGCATTTT
CSAGGTDTRQPQHF
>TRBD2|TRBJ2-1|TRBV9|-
TGTGCCAGCAGCGTAGGTGAGCGGGAGAGGGGTAATGAGCAGTTCTTC
CASSVGERERGNEQFF
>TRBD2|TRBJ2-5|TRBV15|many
TGTGCCACCAACTCCGGCCCCACTAGCGGGAGGGGGGAGACCCAGTACTTC
CATNSGPTSGRGETQYF
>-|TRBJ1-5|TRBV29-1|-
TGCAGCGTGAGTGAGGGCGATCAGCCCCAGCATTTT
CSVSEGDQPQHF
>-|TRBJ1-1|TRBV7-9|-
TGTGCCAGCAGTCCACAGGGCCACACTGAAGCTTCCTTT
CASSPQGHTEASF
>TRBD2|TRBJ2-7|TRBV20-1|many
TGCAGTGCTAGTGGACTAGACTCCTACGAGCAGTACTTC
CSASGLDSYEQYF
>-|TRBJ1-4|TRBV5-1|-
TGCGCCAGCAGCCCGACAGGCGCGGGTGAAAAACTGTTTTTT
CASSPTGAGEKLFF
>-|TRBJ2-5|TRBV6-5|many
TGTGCCAGCAGTTCCACTTACAGCGGCACCCAAGAGACCCAGTACTTC
CASSSTYSGTQETQYF